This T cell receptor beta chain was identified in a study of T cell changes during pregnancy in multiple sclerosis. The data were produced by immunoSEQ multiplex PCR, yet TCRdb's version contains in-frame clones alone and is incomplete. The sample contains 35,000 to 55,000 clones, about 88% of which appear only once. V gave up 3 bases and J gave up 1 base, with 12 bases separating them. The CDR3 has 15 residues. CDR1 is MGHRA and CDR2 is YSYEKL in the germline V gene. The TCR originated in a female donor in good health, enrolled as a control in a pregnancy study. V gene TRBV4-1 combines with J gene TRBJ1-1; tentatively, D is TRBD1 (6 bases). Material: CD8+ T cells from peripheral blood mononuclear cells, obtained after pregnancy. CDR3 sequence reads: CASSQGAEGNTEAFF. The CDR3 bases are TGCGCCAGCAGCCAGGGGGCGGAAGGGAACACTGAAGCTTTCTTT.